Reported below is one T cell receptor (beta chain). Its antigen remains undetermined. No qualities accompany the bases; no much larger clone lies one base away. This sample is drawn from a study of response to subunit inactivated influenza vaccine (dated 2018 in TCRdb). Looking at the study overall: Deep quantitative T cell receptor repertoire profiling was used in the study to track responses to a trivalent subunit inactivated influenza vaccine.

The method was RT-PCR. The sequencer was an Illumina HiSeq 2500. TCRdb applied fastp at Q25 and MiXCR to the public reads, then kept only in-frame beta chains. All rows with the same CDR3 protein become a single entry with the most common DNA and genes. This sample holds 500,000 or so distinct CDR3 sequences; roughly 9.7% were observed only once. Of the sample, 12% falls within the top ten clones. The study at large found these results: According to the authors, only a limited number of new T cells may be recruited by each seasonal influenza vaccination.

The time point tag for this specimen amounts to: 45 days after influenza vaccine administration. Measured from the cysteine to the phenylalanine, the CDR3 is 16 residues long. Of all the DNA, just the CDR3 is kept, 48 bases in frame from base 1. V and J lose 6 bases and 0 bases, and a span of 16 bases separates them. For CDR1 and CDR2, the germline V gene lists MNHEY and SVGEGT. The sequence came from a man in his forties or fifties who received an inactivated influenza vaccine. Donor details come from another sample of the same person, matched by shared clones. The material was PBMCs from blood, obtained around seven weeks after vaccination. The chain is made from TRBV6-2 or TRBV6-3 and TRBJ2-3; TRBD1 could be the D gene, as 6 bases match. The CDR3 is CASRRSTQGSTDTQYF. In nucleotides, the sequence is TGTGCCAGCAGGCGCTCTACGCAGGGGAGCACAGATACGCAGTATTTT.